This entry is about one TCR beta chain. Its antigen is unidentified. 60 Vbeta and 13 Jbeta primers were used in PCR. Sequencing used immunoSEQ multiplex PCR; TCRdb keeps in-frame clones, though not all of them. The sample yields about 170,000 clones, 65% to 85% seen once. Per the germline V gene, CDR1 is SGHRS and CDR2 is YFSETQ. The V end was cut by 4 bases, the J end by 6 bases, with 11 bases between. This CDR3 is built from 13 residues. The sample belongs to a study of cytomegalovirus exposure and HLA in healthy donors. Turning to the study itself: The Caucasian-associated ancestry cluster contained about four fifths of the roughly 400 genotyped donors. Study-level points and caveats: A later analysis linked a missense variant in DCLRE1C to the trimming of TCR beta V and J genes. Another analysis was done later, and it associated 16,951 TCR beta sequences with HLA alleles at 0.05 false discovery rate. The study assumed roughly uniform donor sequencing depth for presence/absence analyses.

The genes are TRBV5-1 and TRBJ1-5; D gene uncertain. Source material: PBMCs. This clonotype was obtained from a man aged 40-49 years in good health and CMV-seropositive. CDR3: CASSQAGSQPQHF. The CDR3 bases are TGCGCCAGCAGCCAGGCGGGAAGTCAGCCCCAGCATTTT.